This TCR beta chain was recorded in a study of T cell changes during pregnancy in multiple sclerosis. This clone appeared a single time. Germline V gene lookup returns CDR1 KGHSH and CDR2 LQKENI. The CDR3 is 17 amino acids. V lost 4 bases, J lost 8 bases, and 17 bases stayed unmatched. The repertoire was sequenced with immunoSEQ multiplex PCR; TCRdb's copy has only in-frame clones and lacks some. The repertoire has around 100,000 clones, roughly nine tenths of them found once; the top ten carry around 3.5%. The sample was peripheral blood, taken after pregnancy. This sequence was found in a female donor with multiple sclerosis, enrolled in a pregnancy study. The V and J genes are TRBV18 and TRBJ2-1, with 7 positions matching TRBD1. The CDR3 region is CASSLNEQGLRDDEQFF. For the CDR3, the DNA is TGTGCCAGCTCACTCAATGAACAGGGGTTGAGGGACGATGAGCAGTTCTTC.